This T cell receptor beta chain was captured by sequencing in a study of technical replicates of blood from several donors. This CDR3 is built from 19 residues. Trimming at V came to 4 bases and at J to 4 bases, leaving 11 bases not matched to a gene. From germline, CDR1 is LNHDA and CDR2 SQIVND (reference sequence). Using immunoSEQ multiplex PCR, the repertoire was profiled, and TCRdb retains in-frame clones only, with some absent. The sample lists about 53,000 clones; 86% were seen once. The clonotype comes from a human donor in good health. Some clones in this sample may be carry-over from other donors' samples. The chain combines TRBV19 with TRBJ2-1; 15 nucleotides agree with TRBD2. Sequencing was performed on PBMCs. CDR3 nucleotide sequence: TGTGCCAGTAGTAGAGGTAGTGGACTAGCGGGGGGGCTTTACAATGAGCAGTTCTTC. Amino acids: CASSRGSGLAGGLYNEQFF.